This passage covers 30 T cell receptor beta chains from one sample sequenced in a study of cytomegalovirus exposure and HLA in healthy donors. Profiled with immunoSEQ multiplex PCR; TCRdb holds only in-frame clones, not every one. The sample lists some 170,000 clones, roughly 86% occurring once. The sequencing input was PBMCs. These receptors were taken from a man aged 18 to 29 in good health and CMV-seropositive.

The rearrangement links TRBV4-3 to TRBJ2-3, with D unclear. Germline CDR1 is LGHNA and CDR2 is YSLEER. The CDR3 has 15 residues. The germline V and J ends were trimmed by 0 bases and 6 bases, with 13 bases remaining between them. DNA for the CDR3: TGCGCCAGCAGCCAAGAACGTTCTGGAGCCGATACGCAGTATTTT. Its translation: CASSQERSGADTQYF.

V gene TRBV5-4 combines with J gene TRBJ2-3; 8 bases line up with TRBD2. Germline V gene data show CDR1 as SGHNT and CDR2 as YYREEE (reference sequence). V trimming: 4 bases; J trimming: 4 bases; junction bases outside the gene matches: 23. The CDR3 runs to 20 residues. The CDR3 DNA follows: TGTGCCAGCAGCGGCCTACCCCCACTAGCGGACCCAAGACCCCCAGATACGCAGTATTTT. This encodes CASSGLPPLADPRPPDTQYF.

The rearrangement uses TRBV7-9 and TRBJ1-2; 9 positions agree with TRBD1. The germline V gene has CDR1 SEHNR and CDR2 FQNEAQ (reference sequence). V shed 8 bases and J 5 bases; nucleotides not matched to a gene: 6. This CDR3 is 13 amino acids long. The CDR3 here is CASFRTGEYGYTF. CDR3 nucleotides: TGTGCCAGCTTCAGGACAGGGGAATATGGCTACACCTTC. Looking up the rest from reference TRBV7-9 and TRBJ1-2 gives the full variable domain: DTGVSQNPRHKITKRGQNVTFRCDPISEHNRLYWYRQTLGQGPEFLTYFQNEAQLEKSRLLSDRFSAERPKGSFSTLEIQRTEQGDSAMYLCASFRTGEYGYTFGSGTRLTVV.

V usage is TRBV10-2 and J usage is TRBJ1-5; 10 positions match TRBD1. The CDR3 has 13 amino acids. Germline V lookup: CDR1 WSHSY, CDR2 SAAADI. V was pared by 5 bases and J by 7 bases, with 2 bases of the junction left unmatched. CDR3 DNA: TGCGCCAGCAGTAGGGACAGGGGCCAGCCCCAGCATTTT. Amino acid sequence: CASSRDRGQPQHF.

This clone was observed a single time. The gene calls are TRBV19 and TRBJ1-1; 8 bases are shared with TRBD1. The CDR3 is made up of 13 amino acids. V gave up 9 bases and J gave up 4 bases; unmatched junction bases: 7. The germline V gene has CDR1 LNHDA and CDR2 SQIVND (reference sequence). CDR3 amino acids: CASSQGGITEAFF. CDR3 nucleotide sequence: TGTGCCAGCTCACAGGGGGGGATCACTGAAGCTTTCTTT.

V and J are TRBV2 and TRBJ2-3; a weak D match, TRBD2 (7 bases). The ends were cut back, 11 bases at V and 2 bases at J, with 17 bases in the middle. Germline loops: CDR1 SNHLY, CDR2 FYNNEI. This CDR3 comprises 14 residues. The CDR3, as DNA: TGTGCCGGTTCTCAGGGGAGGGACACAGATACGCAGTATTTT. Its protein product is CAGSQGRDTDTQYF.

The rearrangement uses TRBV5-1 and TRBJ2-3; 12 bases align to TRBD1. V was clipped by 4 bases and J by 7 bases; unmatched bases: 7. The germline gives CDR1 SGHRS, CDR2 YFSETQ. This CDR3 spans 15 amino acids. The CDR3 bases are TGCGCCAGCAGCCCGGGACAGGGGGCGCTGAATACGCAGTATTTT. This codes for CASSPGQGALNTQYF.

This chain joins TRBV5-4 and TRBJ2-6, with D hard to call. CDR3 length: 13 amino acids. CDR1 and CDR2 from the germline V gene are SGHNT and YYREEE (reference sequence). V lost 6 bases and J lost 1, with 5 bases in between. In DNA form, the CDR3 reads TGTGCCAGCATGAGGTCTGGGGCCAACGTCCTGACTTTC. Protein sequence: CASMRSGANVLTF. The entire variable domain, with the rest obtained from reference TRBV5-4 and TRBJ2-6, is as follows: ETGVTQSPTHLIKTRGQQVTLRCSSQSGHNTVSWYQQALGQGPQFIFQYYREEENGRGNFPPRFSGLQFPNYSSELNVNALELDDSALYLCASMRSGANVLTFGAGSRLTVL.

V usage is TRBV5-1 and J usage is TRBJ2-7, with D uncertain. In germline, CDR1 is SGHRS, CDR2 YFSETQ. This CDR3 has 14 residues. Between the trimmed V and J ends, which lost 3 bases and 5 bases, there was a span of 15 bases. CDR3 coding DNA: TGCGCCAGCAGCTCCGCCTTGGCAATTAACGAGCAGTACTTC. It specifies CASSSALAINEQYF.

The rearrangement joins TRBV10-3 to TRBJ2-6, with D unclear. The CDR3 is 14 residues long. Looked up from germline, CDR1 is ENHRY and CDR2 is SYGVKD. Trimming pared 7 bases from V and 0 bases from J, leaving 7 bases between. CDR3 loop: CAINSNSGANVLTF. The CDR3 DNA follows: TGTGCCATCAATAGTAACTCTGGGGCCAACGTCCTGACTTTC.

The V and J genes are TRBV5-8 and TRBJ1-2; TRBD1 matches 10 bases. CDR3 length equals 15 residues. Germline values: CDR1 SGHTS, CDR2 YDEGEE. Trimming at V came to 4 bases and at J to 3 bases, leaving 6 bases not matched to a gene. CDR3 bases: TGTGCCAGCAGCCCCAGGACAGGGGGTTACTATGGCTACACCTTC. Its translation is CASSPRTGGYYGYTF.

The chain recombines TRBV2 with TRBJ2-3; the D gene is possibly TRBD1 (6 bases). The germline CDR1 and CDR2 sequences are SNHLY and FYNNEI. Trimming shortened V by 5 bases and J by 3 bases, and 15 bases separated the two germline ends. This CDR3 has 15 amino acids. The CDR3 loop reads CASSLQGLKTDTQYF. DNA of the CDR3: TGTGCCAGCAGTCTACAGGGTTTAAAGACAGATACGCAGTATTTT.

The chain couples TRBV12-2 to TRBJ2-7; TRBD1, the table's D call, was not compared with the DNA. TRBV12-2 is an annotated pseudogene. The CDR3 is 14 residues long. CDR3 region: CASRDPGQSYEQYF. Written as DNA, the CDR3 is TGTGCAAGTCGGGATCCGGGACAGTCCTACGAGCAGTACTTC.

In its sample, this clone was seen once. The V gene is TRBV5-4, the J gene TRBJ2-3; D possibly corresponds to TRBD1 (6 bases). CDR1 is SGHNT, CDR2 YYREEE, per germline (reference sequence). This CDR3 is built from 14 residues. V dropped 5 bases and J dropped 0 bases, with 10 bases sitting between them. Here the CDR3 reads CASRLDRSTDTQYF. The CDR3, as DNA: TGTGCCAGCAGACTAGACAGGAGCACAGATACGCAGTATTTT.

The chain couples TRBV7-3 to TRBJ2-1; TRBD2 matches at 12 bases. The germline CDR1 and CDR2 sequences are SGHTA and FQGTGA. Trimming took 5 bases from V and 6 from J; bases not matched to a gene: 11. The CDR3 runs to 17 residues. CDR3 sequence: CASSPSPLAGGGNEQFF. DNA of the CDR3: TGTGCCAGCAGCCCCAGTCCCCTAGCGGGAGGGGGCAATGAGCAGTTCTTC.

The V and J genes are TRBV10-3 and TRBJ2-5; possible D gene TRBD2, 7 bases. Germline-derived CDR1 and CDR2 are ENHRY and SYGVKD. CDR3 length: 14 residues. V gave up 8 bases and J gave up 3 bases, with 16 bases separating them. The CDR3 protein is CAIAGRGPKETQYF. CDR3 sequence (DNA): TGTGCCATCGCGGGGCGGGGGCCTAAAGAGACCCAGTACTTC.

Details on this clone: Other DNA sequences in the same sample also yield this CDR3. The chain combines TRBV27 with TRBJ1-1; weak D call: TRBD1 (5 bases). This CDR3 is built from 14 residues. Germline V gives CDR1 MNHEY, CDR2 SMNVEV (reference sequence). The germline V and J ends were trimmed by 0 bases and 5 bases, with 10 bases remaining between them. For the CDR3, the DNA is TGTGCCAGCAGTTTATCGGGCGGGGGGACTGAAGCTTTCTTT. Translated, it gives CASSLSGGGTEAFF.

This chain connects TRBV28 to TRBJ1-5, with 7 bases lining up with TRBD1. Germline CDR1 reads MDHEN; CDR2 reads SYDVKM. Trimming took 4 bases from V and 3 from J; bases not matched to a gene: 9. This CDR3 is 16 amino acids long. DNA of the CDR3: TGTGCCAGCAGTTCCGCTGCCGACAGGGACAATCAGCCCCAGCATTTT. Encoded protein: CASSSAADRDNQPQHF.

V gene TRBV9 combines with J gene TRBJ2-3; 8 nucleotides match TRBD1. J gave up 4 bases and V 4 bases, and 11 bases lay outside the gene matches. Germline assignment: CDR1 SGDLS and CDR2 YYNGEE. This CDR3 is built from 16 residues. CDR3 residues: CASSITPGGPADTQYF. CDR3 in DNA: TGTGCCAGCAGCATTACTCCAGGGGGCCCCGCAGATACGCAGTATTTT.

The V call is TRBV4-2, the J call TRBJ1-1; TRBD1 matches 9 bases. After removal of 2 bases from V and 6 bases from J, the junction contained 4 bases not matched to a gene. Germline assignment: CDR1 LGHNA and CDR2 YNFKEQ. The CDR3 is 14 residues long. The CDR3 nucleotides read TGTGCCAGCAGCCAAACAGGGGGCTTGGCTGAAGCTTTCTTT. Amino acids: CASSQTGGLAEAFF.

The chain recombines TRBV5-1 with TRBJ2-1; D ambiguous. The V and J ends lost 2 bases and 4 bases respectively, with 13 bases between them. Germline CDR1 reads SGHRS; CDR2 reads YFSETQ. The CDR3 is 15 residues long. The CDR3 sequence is CASSFNAGGYNEQFF. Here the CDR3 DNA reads TGCGCCAGCAGCTTCAATGCTGGCGGTTACAATGAGCAGTTCTTC. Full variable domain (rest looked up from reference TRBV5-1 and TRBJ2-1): KAGVTQTPRYLIKTRGQQVTLSCSPISGHRSVSWYQQTPGQGLQFLFEYFSETQRNKGNFPGRFSGRQFSNSRSEMNVSTLELGDSALYLCASSFNAGGYNEQFFGPGTRLTVL.

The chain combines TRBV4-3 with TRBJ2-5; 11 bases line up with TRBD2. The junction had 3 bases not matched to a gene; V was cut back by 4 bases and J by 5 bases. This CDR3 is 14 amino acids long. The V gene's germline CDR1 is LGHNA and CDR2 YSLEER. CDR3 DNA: TGCGCCAGCAGCCCGGGACTAGCGGCGGAGACCCAGTACTTC. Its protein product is CASSPGLAAETQYF.

Here the CDR3 DNA reads TGTGCCAGCAGCTCACAGGGTAATGGCTACACCTTC. This sequence encodes CASSSQGNGYTF. The chain joins TRBV7-9 to TRBJ1-2; D perhaps matches TRBD1 (6 bases). Germline V gene sequence: CDR1 SEHNR, CDR2 FQNEAQ (reference sequence). CDR3 length: 12 residues. V gave up 4 bases and J gave up 6 bases, with 9 bases separating them. Variable domain in full (rest from reference TRBV7-9 and TRBJ1-2): DTGVSQNPRHKITKRGQNVTFRCDPISEHNRLYWYRQTLGQGPEFLTYFQNEAQLEKSRLLSDRFSAERPKGSFSTLEIQRTEQGDSAMYLCASSSQGNGYTFGSGTRLTVV.

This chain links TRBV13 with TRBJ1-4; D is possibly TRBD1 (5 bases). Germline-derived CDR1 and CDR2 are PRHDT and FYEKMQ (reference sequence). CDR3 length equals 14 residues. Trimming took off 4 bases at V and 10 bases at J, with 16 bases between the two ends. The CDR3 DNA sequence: TGTGCCAGCAGCTCACCGGGACGGCGGGGAAAACTGTTTTTT. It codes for CASSSPGRRGKLFF.

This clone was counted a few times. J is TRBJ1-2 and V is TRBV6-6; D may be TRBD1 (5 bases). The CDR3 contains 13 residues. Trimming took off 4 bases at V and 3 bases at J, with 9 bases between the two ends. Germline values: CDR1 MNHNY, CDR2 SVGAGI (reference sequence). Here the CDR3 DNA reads TGTGCCAGCAGTTTGGGCAGGGACTATGGCTACACCTTC. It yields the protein CASSLGRDYGYTF.

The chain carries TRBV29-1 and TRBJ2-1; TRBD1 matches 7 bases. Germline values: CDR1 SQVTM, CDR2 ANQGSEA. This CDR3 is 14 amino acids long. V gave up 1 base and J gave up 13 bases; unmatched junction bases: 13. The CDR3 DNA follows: TGCAGCGTTGAAGTTTCCCTGGGTCGGACAGGACAGTTCTTC. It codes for CSVEVSLGRTGQFF.

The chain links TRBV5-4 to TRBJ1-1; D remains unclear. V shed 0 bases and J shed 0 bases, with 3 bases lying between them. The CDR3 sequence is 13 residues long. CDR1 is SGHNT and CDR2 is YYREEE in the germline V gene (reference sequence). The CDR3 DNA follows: TGTGCCAGCAGCTTGGGTATGAACACTGAAGCTTTCTTT. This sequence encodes CASSLGMNTEAFF.

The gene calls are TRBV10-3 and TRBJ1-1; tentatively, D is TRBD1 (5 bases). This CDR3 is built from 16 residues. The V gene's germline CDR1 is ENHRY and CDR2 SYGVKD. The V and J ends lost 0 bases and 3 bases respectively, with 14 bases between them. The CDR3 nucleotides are TGTGCCATCAGTGAGTCGATGATAGGGACTTACACTGAAGCTTTCTTT. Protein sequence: CAISESMIGTYTEAFF.

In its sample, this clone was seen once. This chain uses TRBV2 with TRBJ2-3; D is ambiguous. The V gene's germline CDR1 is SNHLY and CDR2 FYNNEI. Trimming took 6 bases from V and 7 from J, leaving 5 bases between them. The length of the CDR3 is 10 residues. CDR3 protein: CASSLYTQYF. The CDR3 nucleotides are TGTGCCAGCAGCCTCTATACGCAGTATTTT.

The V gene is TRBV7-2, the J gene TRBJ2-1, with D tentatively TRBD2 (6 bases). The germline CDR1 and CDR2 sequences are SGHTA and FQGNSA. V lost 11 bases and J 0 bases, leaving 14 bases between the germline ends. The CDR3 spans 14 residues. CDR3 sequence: CAARASDSYNEQFF. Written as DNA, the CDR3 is TGTGCCGCCAGGGCTAGCGACTCCTACAATGAGCAGTTCTTC.